This T cell receptor beta chain was obtained from a study of blood T cell repertoires in COVID-19. Study details: The samples span acute and convalescent COVID-19 from the United States, Italy and Spain. T cells, B-cell-depleted T cells, or PBMCs provided the cDNA or gDNA that served as material.

CDR3 length: 14 amino acids. The V gene lost 5 bases and the J gene lost 15 bases, with 23 bases spanning the gap. Germline V CDR1 and CDR2: SNHLY, FYNNEI. As processed by the authors: Quantification of nucleated cells was approximated via reference gene primer amplification. Some clones are missing from TCRdb's copy, which holds only in-frame ones; the method was immunoSEQ multiplex PCR. V and J calls and clone size are those listed in that table; D and trimming were worked out from the DNA. The repertoire consists of roughly 73,000 clones, with about nine tenths occurring once and the leading ten covering approximately 1.6%.

The sequence was collected from a man aged 50-60 years with acute or convalescent COVID-19. The J gene is TRBJ1-5, the V gene TRBV2; D not resolved. What was sequenced was peripheral blood. CDR3 DNA: TGTGCCAGCAGTAAGATATCGGGTGCGGCAGAATGGCATTTT. Its protein is CASSKISGAAEWHF.